This T cell receptor beta chain originates from a study of T cell changes during pregnancy in multiple sclerosis. Assay used: immunoSEQ multiplex PCR; TCRdb lists only in-frame clones, some missing. The data contain 20,000 to 25,000 clones, approximately 87% of them singletons. Per the germline V gene, CDR1 is SGHAT and CDR2 is FQNNGV. With V trimmed by 4 bases and J by 3 bases, 8 bases remained unmatched. The CDR3 is 16 residues long. The starting material was CD8+ T cells from peripheral blood mononuclear cells, obtained before pregnancy. The sequence came from a female donor with multiple sclerosis, enrolled in a pregnancy study. The V call is TRBV11-2, the J call TRBJ2-7; 11 nucleotides align to TRBD2. The CDR3 sequence is CASSSLTSGSYYEQYF. CDR3 in DNA: TGTGCCAGCAGCTCCCTCACTAGCGGGAGTTACTACGAGCAGTACTTC.